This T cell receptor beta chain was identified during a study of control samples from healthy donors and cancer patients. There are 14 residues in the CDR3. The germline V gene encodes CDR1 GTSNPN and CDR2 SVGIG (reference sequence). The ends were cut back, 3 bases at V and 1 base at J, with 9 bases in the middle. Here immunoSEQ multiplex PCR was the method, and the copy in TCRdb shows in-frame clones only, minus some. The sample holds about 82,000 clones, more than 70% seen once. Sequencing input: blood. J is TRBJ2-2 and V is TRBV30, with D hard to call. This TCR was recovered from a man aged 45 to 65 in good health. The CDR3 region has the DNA TGTGCCTGGAGAAACTTGATGAACACCGGGGAGCTGTTTTTT. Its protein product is CAWRNLMNTGELFF. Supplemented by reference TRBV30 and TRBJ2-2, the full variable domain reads SQTIHQWPATLVQPVGSPLSLECTVEGTSNPNLYWYRQAAGRGLQLLFYSVGIGQISSEVPQNLSASRPQDRQFILSSKKLLLSDSGFYLCAWRNLMNTGELFFGEGSRLTVL.